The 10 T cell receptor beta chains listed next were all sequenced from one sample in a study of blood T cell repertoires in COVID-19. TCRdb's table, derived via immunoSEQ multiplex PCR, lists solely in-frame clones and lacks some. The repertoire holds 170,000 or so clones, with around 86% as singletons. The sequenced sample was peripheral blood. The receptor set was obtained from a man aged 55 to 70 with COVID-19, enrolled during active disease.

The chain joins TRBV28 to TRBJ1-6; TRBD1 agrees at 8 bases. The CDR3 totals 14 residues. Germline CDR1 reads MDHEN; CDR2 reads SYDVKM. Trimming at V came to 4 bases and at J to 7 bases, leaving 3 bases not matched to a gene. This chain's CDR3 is CASSSQGGNSPLHF. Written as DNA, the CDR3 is TGTGCCAGCAGTTCACAGGGGGGCAATTCACCCCTCCACTTT.

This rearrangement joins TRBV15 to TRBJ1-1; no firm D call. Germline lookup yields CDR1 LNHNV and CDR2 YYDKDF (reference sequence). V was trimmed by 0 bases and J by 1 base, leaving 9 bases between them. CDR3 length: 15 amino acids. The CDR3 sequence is CATSRDEGSNTEAFF. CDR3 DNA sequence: TGTGCCACCAGCAGAGATGAGGGCTCGAACACTGAAGCTTTCTTT.

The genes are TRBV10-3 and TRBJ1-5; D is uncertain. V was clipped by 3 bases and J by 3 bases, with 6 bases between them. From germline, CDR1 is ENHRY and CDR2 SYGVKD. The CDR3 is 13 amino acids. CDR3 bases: TGTGCCATCAGTGAAATAGACAATCAGCCCCAGCATTTT. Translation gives CAISEIDNQPQHF.

The CDR3 DNA sequence: TGTGCCAGCAGCCAAAACAGGGTTGGAAACACCATATATTTT. Amino acids: CASSQNRVGNTIYF. The chain is built from TRBV7-2 and TRBJ1-3; a weak D match, TRBD1 (6 bases). The CDR3 runs 14 residues. V lost 5 bases to trimming and J lost 3 bases, with 11 bases between them. The germline V gene encodes CDR1 SGHTA and CDR2 FQGNSA.

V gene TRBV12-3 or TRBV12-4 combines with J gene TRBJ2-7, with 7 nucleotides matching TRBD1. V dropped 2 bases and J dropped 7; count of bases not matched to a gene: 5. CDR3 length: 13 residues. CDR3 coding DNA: TGTGCCAGCAGTTTACTCACAGGGGTAGAGCAGTACTTC. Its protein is CASSLLTGVEQYF.

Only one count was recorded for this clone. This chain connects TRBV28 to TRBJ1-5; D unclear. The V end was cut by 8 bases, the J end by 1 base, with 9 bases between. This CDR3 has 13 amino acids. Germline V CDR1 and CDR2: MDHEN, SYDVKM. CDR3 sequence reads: CASVRESNQPQHF. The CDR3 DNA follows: TGTGCCAGCGTCCGTGAGAGCAATCAGCCCCAGCATTTT.

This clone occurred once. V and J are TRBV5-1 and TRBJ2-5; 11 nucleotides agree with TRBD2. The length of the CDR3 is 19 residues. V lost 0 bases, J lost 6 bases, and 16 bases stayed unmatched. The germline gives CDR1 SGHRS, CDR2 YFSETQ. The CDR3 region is CASSLEGSGRAIFSKTQYF. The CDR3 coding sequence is TGCGCCAGCAGCTTGGAGGGTAGCGGGAGGGCCATTTTCTCTAAGACCCAGTACTTC.

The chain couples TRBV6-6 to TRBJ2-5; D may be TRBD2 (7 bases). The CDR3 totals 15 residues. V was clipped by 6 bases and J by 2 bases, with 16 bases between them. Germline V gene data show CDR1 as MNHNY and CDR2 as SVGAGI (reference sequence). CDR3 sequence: CASRGGTLTQETQYF. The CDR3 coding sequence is TGTGCCAGCAGGGGGGGGACACTCACGCAAGAGACCCAGTACTTC.

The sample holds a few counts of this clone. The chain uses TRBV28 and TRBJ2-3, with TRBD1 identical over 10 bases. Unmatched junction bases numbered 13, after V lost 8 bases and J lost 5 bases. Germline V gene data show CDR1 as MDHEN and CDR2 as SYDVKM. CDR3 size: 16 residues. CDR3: CASLNPGQGILDTQYF. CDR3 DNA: TGTGCCAGCTTAAATCCGGGACAGGGGATTTTAGATACGCAGTATTTT.

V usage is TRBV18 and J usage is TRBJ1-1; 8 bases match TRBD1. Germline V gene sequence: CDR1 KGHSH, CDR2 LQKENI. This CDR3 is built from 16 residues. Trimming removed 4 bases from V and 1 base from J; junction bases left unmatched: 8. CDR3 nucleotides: TGTGCCAGCTCACGAAGTCCCGGGACAGGGAACACTGAAGCTTTCTTT. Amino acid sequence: CASSRSPGTGNTEAFF.